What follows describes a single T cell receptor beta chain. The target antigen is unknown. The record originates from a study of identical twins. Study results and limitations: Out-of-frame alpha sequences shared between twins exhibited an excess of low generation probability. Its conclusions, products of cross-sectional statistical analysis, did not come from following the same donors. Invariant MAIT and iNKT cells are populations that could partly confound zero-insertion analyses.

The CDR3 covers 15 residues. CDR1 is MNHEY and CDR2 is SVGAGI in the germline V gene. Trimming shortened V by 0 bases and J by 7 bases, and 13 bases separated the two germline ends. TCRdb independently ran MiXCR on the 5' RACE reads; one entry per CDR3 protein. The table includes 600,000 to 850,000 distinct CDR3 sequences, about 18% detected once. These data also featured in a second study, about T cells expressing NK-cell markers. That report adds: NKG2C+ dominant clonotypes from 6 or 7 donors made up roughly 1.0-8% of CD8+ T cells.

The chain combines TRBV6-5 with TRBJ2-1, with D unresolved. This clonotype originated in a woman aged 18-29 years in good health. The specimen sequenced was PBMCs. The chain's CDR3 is CASSYSSTAGNEQFF. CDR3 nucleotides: TGTGCCAGCAGTTACTCCTCGACCGCAGGAAATGAGCAGTTCTTC.